The rows below give T cell receptor beta chains drawn from one sample of a study of blood T cell repertoires in COVID-19. TCRdb's copy holds only in-frame clones and misses some; the assay was immunoSEQ multiplex PCR. The table lists about 260,000 clones, 80% to 90% of them singletons. The source material was peripheral blood. These receptors were obtained from a woman aged 45-65 years with acute or convalescent COVID-19. CDR3s include the opening cysteine and the closing phenylalanine or tryptophan. The D gene is left open where the match is weak. Expanded clones get a size class; other rows say once, few or many, or leave the size out.

clone size	J gene	V gene	D gene	CDR3 DNA	CDR3 protein
once	TRBJ1-6	TRBV5-1	TRBD1	TGCGCCAGCAGCTCGGGGACAGGGCTAAATTCACCCCTCCACTTT	CASSSGTGLNSPLHF
.	TRBJ2-6	TRBV4-2	.	TGTGCCAGCAGCCAACTAGCGACGAGCTCTGGGGCCAACGTCCTGACTTTC	CASSQLATSSGANVLTF
once	TRBJ2-7	TRBV28	.	TGTGCCAGCACCCTTGCGGGCCAAGCGAACTACGAGCAGTACTTC	CASTLAGQANYEQYF
.	TRBJ2-1	TRBV9	.	TGTGCCAGCAGCGTTCTAGCAAACTCCTACAATGAGCAGTTCTTC	CASSVLANSYNEQFF
.	TRBJ1-4	TRBV27	TRBD1	TGTGCCAGCAGTTTATCTGACAGGGGAAAACTGTTTTTT	CASSLSDRGKLFF
.	TRBJ2-7	TRBV4-2	.	TGTGCCAGCAAACGGGAGTTGGCCTACGAGCAGTACTTC	CASKRELAYEQYF
.	TRBJ2-2	TRBV4-2	TRBD2	TGTGCCAGCAGCCAAGTCCTCCGGGCTAGCGGCCACACCGGGGAGCTGTTTTTT	CASSQVLRASGHTGELFF
.	TRBJ2-5	TRBV29-1	TRBD2	TGCAGCGTTGTGGTGTCTAGCGGGATGGAGACCCAGTACTTC	CSVVVSSGMETQYF
.	TRBJ2-1	TRBV27	.	TGTGCCAGCAGTTTATCAGTGGTACACTACAATGAGCAGTTCTTC	CASSLSVVHYNEQFF
.	TRBJ1-2	TRBV6-5	.	TGTGCCAGCACTCAAACCAGGGGAAACGGCTACACCTTC	CASTQTRGNGYTF
.	TRBJ2-2	TRBV11-3	TRBD1	TGTGCCAGCAGCCCGACAGGGCAAACCGGGGAGCTGTTTTTT	CASSPTGQTGELFF
.	TRBJ1-1	TRBV27	.	TGTGCCAGCAGTTTAGGAGGAGGCACTGAAGCTTTCTTT	CASSLGGGTEAFF
.	TRBJ2-7	TRBV10-3	.	TGTGCCATCAGTGTTCGACAGAAGAATAACTACGAGCAGTACTTC	CAISVRQKNNYEQYF
.	TRBJ2-1	TRBV13	TRBD2	TGTGCCAGCAGCCTACTAGCGGGAGGTATCAATGAGCAGTTCTTC	CASSLLAGGINEQFF
.	TRBJ2-1	TRBV19	TRBD1	TGTGCCAGTAGTACAGACAGGGGGCCCCGCGGGCAGTTCTTC	CASSTDRGPRGQFF
.	TRBJ1-5	TRBV5-1	TRBD1	TGCGCCAGCAGCCGAGGACAGGGTGGTCAGCCCCAGCATTTT	CASSRGQGGQPQHF
.	TRBJ1-2	TRBV2	.	TGTGCCAGCAGACTACAGGGAGACTCCAGCGGCTACACCTTC	CASRLQGDSSGYTF
.	TRBJ2-3	TRBV7-2	TRBD2	TGTGCCAGCAGCCTCTGGTCGGGACTAGCGGGAGGGGAGGGAGATACGCAGTATTTT	CASSLWSGLAGGEGDTQYF
.	TRBJ2-3	TRBV7-2	.	TGTGCCAGCAGCGGGGGACTCACAGATACGCAGTATTTT	CASSGGLTDTQYF
.	TRBJ2-7	TRBV5-5	TRBD2	TGTGCCAGCAGCTTATCGGGACTAGCGGGCCCTCCGGAGGAGCAGTACTTC	CASSLSGLAGPPEEQYF
.	TRBJ2-1	TRBV7-2	TRBD1	TGTGCCAGCAGCTTAAGCAGGGGGCGCAAGAATGAGCAGTTCTTC	CASSLSRGRKNEQFF
.	TRBJ2-2	TRBV27	.	TGTGCCAGCAGACTAAGGGGGTCCGGGGAGCTGTTTTTT	CASRLRGSGELFF
.	TRBJ2-1	TRBV28	TRBD1	TGTGCCAGCAGTTTAGGAGGGACAGGAGCATACAATGAGCAGTTCTTC	CASSLGGTGAYNEQFF
once	TRBJ2-5	TRBV6-5	.	TGTGCCAGCAGTTACTCGATCCCGGGATTGATGGAGACCCAGTACTTC	CASSYSIPGLMETQYF
.	TRBJ2-7	TRBV5-4	TRBD2	TGTGCCAGCAGCTCGAAAATGGGACTAGCGGGAGCACCCTACGAGCAGTACTTC	CASSSKMGLAGAPYEQYF
.	TRBJ1-6	TRBV28	TRBD1	TGTGCCACCCACGAGTTTTACACAGGGGGCTATAGATCACCCCTCCACTTT	CATHEFYTGGYRSPLHF